These 16 T cell receptor beta chains were all obtained from the same sample, sequenced in a study of response to subunit inactivated influenza vaccine (dated by TCRdb to about 2018). Libraries were constructed by RT-PCR. Instrument used: Illumina HiSeq 2500. TCRdb's own reprocessing of the public reads used fastp at Q25 and MiXCR and kept productive beta chains. Every distinct CDR3 protein forms one entry, paired with its most common genes and DNA. This sample is represented by roughly 650,000 distinct CDR3 sequences; approximately 14% of them were singletons. Jointly, the top ten make up about 7.6% of the sample. Sample: PBMCs from blood, taken less than 15 days before vaccination. The receptors stem from a man aged 45-65 years who received an inactivated influenza vaccine. Donor details come from another sample of the same person, matched by shared clones.

This clonotype was seen more than once but under ten times. The CDR3 is CASSPGGPGELFF. CDR3 bases: TGTGCCAGCAGTCCTGGAGGGCCCGGGGAGCTGTTTTTT. V and J are TRBV27 and TRBJ2-2; a possible D gene is TRBD2 (6 bases). V dropped 5 bases and J dropped 6 bases, with 10 bases sitting between them. This CDR3 comprises 13 residues. Germline CDR1 is MNHEY and CDR2 is SMNVEV (reference sequence).

J is TRBJ2-6 and V is TRBV4-2; D not resolved. Germline loops: CDR1 LGHNA, CDR2 YNFKEQ. Trimming removed 4 bases at V and 0 bases at J, with 16 bases between. This CDR3 spans 18 amino acids. Written as DNA, the CDR3 is TGTGCCAGCAGCCCCTTACCCCTAGACCTCTCTGGGGCCAACGTCCTGACTTTC. The encoded protein is CASSPLPLDLSGANVLTF.

The chain carries TRBV27 and TRBJ2-2, with D unclear. The CDR3 loop spans 16 amino acids. From germline, CDR1 is MNHEY and CDR2 SMNVEV (reference sequence). V lost 6 bases and J lost 6, with 20 bases in between. The CDR3 bases are TGTGCCAGCAGATCCAGTACCCTCCTTCTACCCGGGGAGCTGTTTTTT. This encodes CASRSSTLLLPGELFF.

The genes are TRBV5-6 and TRBJ2-3; no clear D gene. Trimming left V 0 bases short and J 0 bases short, with 8 bases between. This CDR3 has 15 residues. Germline V gene sequence: CDR1 SGHDT, CDR2 YYEEEE. Written as DNA, the CDR3 is TGTGCCAGCAGCTTGGCTGGGCTAAGCACAGATACGCAGTATTTT. Translation: CASSLAGLSTDTQYF.

This clonotype has a handful of counts. This chain joins TRBV29-1 and TRBJ2-7; D possibly matches TRBD1 or TRBD2 (5 bases each). There are 12 residues in the CDR3. V lost 4 bases and J 6 bases, leaving 13 bases between the germline ends. Germline-derived CDR1 and CDR2 are SQVTM and ANQGSEA. CDR3 sequence (DNA): TGCAGCGTTGCCGGGGTGAGGGGCGAGCAGTACTTC. Protein product: CSVAGVRGEQYF.

The sample holds a few counts of this clonotype. The V call is TRBV10-3, the J call TRBJ2-7; D gene uncertain. Trimming pared 0 bases from V and 1 base from J, leaving 7 bases between. The CDR3 sequence is 14 residues long. CDR1 and CDR2 (germline): ENHRY, SYGVKD. The CDR3 DNA is TGTGCCATCAGTGAGTCCTACGGTTCCTACGAGCAGTACTTC. This translates into CAISESYGSYEQYF.

The chain is built from TRBV28 and TRBJ1-1, with TRBD1 identical over 8 bases. J was trimmed by 5 bases and V by 6 bases; bases with no gene match: 11. The CDR3 is 15 amino acids. Germline V gene data show CDR1 as MDHEN and CDR2 as SYDVKM. The CDR3, as DNA: TGTGCCAGCAGCCTCTCCCCCAGGGGGCGAACTGAAGCTTTCTTT. The encoded protein is CASSLSPRGRTEAFF.

The chain carries TRBV12-3 or TRBV12-4 and TRBJ2-7; D is ambiguous. The CDR3 is 15 residues long. V lost 2 bases, J lost 0 bases, and 11 bases lay in between. CDR3 sequence: CASSLRQPTSYEQYF. The CDR3 DNA is TGTGCCAGCAGTTTACGCCAACCTACCTCCTACGAGCAGTACTTC.

The chain links TRBV4-1 to TRBJ2-7; D gene unclear. The CDR3 is 12 amino acids. Germline CDR1 MGHRA, CDR2 YSYEKL. V was cut by 1 base and J by 7 bases, with 8 bases left in between. CDR3 sequence reads: CASSQGIEEQYF. CDR3 in DNA: TGCGCCAGCAGCCAAGGGATCGAGGAGCAGTACTTC.

The genes are TRBV28 and TRBJ2-7; unclear D gene. The CDR3 sequence is 13 residues long. CDR1 is MDHEN and CDR2 is SYDVKM in the germline V gene. Trimming removed 6 bases at V and 5 bases at J, with 14 bases between. The CDR3 is CASSSGNFDEQYF. CDR3 in DNA: TGTGCCAGCAGCTCGGGTAACTTCGACGAGCAGTACTTC.

The chain recombines TRBV7-2 with TRBJ2-1; 7 bases line up with TRBD2. CDR1 is SGHTA and CDR2 is FQGNSA in the germline V gene. V shed 2 bases, J shed 4 bases, and the junction held 8 bases outside the gene matches. The CDR3 contains 16 residues. CDR3 sequence (DNA): TGTGCCAGCAGCTTATTATCTCTAGCGGTTTACAATGAGCAGTTCTTC. Protein sequence: CASSLLSLAVYNEQFF.

This sequence joins TRBV5-6 and TRBJ2-1; D is unclear. CDR1 and CDR2 from the germline V gene are SGHDT and YYEEEE. The CDR3 runs to 13 residues. Trimming pared 3 bases from V and 2 bases from J, leaving 6 bases between. CDR3 DNA sequence: TGTGCCAGCAGCTGGGGTACCTACAATGAGCAGTTCTTC. It yields the protein CASSWGTYNEQFF. Combining the CDR3 with reference TRBV5-6 and TRBJ2-1 gives the whole variable domain DAGVTQSPTHLIKTRGQQVTLRCSPKSGHDTVSWYQQALGQGPQFIFQYYEEEERQRGNFPDRFSGHQFPNYSSELNVNALLLGDSALYLCASSWGTYNEQFFGPGTRLTVL.

The chain carries TRBV20-1 and TRBJ2-1, with 14 bases matching TRBD2. Looked up from germline, CDR1 is DFQATT and CDR2 is SNEGSKA (reference sequence). The CDR3 spans 13 residues. With 4 bases clipped from V and 8 bases from J, the junction kept 1 base outside the gene matches. CDR3 in DNA: TGCAGTGCTACGGGACTAGCGGGAGATGAGCAGTTCTTC. It translates to CSATGLAGDEQFF.

This clonotype was counted many times. This chain connects TRBV5-1 to TRBJ2-5; D is undetermined. The V end lost 0 bases, the J end lost 6 bases, and 6 bases lay between the germline ends. The CDR3 contains 12 residues. Germline CDR1 reads SGHRS; CDR2 reads YFSETQ. CDR3 residues: CASSLGEQTQYF. The CDR3 coding sequence is TGCGCCAGCAGCTTGGGGGAACAGACCCAGTACTTC.

The chain employs TRBV7-2 and TRBJ2-3; D not resolved. The V end lost 4 bases, the J end lost 4 bases, and 12 bases lay between the germline ends. Germline-derived CDR1 and CDR2 are SGHTA and FQGNSA. The CDR3 sequence is 14 residues long. The chain's CDR3 is CASSSLGVADTQYF. The CDR3, as DNA: TGTGCCAGCAGCTCCCTAGGCGTGGCAGATACGCAGTATTTT. The variable domain in full, with the rest retrieved from reference TRBV7-2 and TRBJ2-3, is GAGVSQSPSNKVTEKGKDVELRCDPISGHTALYWYRQSLGQGLEFLIYFQGNSAPDKSGLPSDRFSAERTGGSVSTLTIQRTQQEDSAVYLCASSSLGVADTQYFGPGTRLTVL.

The genes are TRBV29-1 and TRBJ2-5; a possible D gene is TRBD2 (7 bases). Germline CDR1 SQVTM, CDR2 ANQGSEA. The CDR3 is 13 residues long. V lost 6 bases, J lost 5 bases, and 16 bases lay in between. CDR3: CSVRGGGWETQYF. In DNA, the CDR3 is TGCAGCGTACGGGGCGGGGGCTGGGAGACCCAGTACTTC.